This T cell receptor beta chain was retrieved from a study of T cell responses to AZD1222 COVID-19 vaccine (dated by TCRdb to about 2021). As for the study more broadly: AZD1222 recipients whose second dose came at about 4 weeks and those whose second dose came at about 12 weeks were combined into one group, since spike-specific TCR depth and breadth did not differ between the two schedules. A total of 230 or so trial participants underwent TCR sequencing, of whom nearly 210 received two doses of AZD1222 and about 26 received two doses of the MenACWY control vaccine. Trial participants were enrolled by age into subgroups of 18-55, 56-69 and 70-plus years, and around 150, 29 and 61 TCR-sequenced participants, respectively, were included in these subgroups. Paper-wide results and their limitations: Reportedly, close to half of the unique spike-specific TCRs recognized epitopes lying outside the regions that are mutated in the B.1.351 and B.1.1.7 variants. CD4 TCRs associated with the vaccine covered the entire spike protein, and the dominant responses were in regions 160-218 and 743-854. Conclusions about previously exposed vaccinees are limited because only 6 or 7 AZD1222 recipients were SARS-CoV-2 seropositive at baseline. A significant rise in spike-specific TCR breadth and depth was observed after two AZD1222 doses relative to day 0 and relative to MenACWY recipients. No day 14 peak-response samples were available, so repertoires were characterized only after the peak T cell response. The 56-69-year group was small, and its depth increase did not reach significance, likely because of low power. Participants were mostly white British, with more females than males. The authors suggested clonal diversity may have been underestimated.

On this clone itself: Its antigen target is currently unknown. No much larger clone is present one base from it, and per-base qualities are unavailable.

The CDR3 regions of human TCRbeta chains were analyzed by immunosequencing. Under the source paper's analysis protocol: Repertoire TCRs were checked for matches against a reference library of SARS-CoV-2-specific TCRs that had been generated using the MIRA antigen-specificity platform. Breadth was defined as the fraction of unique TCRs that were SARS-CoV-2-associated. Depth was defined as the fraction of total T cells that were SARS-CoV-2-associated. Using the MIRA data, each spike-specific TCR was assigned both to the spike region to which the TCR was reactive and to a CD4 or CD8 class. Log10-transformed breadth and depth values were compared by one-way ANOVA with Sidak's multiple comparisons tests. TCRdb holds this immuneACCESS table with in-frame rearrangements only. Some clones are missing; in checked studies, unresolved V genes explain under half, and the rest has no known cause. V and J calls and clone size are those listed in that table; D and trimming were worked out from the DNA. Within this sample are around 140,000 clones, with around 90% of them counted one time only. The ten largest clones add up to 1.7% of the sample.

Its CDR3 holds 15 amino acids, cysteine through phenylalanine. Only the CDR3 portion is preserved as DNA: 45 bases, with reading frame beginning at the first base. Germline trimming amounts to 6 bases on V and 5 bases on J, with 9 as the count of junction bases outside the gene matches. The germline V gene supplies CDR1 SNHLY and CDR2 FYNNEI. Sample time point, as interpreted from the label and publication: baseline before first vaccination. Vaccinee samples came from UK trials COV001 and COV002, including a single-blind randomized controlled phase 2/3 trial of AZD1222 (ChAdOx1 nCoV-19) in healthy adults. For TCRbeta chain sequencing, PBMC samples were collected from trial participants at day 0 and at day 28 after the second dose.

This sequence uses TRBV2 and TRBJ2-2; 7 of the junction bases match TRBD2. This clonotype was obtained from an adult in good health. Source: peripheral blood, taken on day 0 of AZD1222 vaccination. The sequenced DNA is TGTGCCAGCAGGATGGGACTACACTTGACCGGGGAGCTGTTTTTT. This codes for CASRMGLHLTGELFF.